This T cell receptor beta chain is drawn from a study of blood T cell repertoires in COVID-19. Overall study: T cells, B-cell-depleted T cells, or PBMCs provided the cDNA or gDNA that served as material.

Repertoires were generated with immunoSEQ multiplex PCR, while TCRdb's copy carries only in-frame clones and drops some. The data show 250,000 to 300,000 clones, with roughly nine tenths seen just once and 1.7% held by the top ten. The V end was cut by 1 base, the J end by 8 bases, with 18 bases between. Germline CDR1 reads MGHRA; CDR2 reads YSYEKL. The CDR3 covers 16 residues. Participant age was roughly 18 to 89 years, and participants resided in 20 to 30 US areas. Donors were grouped by their self-reported clinical history. The chain couples TRBV4-1 to TRBJ2-1; maybe TRBD2 (6 bases). The TCR sequence derives from a middle-aged woman who had recovered from COVID-19. The specimen was PBMCs or T cells enriched from blood (not recorded which). CDR3 region: CASSQGTTREGYEQFF. DNA for the CDR3: TGCGCCAGCAGCCAAGGGACGACTAGGGAAGGCTATGAGCAGTTCTTC.